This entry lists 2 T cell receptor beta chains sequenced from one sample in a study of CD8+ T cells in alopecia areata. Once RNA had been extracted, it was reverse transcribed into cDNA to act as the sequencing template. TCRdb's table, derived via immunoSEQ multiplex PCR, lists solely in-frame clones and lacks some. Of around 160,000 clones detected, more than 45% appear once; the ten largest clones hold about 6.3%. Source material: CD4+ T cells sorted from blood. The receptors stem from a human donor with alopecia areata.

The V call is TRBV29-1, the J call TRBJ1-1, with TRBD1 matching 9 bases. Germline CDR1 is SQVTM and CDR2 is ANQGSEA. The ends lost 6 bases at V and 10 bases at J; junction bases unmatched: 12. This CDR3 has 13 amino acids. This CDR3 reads CSVAGRQGVGAFF. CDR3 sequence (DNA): TGCAGCGTGGCTGGTAGACAGGGGGTTGGAGCTTTCTTT.

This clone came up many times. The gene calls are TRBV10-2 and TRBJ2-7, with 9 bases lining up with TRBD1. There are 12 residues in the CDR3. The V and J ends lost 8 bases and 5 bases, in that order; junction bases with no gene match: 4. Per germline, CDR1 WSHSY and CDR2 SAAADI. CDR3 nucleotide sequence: TGCGCCAGCGGACGACAGGGGGACGAGCAGTACTTC. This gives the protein CASGRQGDEQYF.